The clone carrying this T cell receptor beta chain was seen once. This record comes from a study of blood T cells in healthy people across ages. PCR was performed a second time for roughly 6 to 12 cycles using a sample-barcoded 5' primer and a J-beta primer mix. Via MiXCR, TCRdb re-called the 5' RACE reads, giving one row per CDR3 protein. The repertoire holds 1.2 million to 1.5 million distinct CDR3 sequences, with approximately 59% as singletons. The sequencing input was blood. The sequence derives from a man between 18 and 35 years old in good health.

CDR3 coding DNA: TGCAGTGCTAGGGTCAGGGGGCGCGTCGAGTGGAGTACAGATACGCAGTATTTT. It specifies CSARVRGRVEWSTDTQYF. The J gene is TRBJ2-3, the V gene TRBV20-1; 8 bases line up with TRBD1. CDR1 and CDR2 (germline): DFQATT, SNEGSKA (reference sequence). The CDR3 consists of 18 residues. V shed 3 bases and J 3 bases; nucleotides not matched to a gene: 17.